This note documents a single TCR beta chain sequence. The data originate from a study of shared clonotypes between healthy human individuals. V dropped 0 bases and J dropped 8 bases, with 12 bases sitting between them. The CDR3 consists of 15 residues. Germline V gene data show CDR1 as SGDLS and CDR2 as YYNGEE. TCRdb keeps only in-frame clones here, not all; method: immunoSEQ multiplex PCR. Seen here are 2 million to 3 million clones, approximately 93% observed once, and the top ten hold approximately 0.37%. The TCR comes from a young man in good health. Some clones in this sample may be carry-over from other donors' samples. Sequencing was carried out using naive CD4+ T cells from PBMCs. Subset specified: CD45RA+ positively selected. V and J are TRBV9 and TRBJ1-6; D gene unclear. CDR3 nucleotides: TGTGCCAGCAGCGTAGATAGCTACTCGGATTCACCCCTCCACTTT. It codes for CASSVDSYSDSPLHF.